This T cell receptor (beta chain) was sequenced in a study of T cells in Graves' hyperthyroidism and ophthalmopathy. For the study at large: Peripheral blood was drawn at first diagnosis, prior to all treatment.

Patients aged 18 to 65 had newly diagnosed hyperthyroidism of under 2 months' duration. It was RNA transcripts that yielded the amplified TCR beta CDR3 regions. Researchers ran a first-round RT-PCR on the TCR CDR3 using the HTBI primer set. TCRdb used MiXCR to reprocess the multiplex PCR reads, holding one entry per CDR3 protein. The table shows approximately 590,000 distinct CDR3 sequences, with 15% to 19% occurring only once. Germline values: CDR1 MNHEY, CDR2 SMNVEV (reference sequence). There are 15 residues in the CDR3. V gave up 2 bases and J gave up 5 bases, with 13 bases separating them. This sequence was found in a woman aged 25 to 45 with Graves' hyperthyroidism. The chain employs TRBV27 and TRBJ2-1; tentative D call: TRBD2 (5 bases). The sample taken for sequencing was blood. The CDR3 protein is CASSLLGLQNNEQFF. In DNA, the CDR3 is TGTGCCAGCAGTTTACTAGGACTTCAAAACAATGAGCAGTTCTTC.